The 13 T cell receptor beta chains listed next were all sequenced from one sample in a study of beta chain features in type 1 diabetes. Study-level points and caveats: A moderate, significant TCRB CDR3 shortening appeared in type 1 diabetes across four CD4+ subsets.

Expressed TCRB transcripts were sequenced, since all the RNA that had been isolated was reverse transcribed. Data came from immunoSEQ multiplex PCR; TCRdb stores just in-frame clones and leaves some out. Of under 300,000 clones detected, roughly 21% appear once; the ten largest clones hold 0.028%. For these TCRs, the target antigens are not known. The sample consisted of naive CD4+ T cells from blood. Receptor source: a woman between 35 and 50 years old with type 1 diabetes.

The V call is TRBV30, the J call TRBJ1-2; 7 bases line up with TRBD1. The J segment lost 5 bases and the V segment lost 2 bases, leaving 5 bases of the junction unmatched. The germline V gene encodes CDR1 GTSNPN and CDR2 SVGIG (reference sequence). This CDR3 has 13 amino acids. As DNA, the CDR3 is TGTGCCTGGAGTCCCGGGACAGCATATGGCTACACCTTC. Its translation: CAWSPGTAYGYTF.

Only a few counts were recorded for this clone. The chain uses TRBV2 and TRBJ2-1; 8 bases are a match to TRBD2. Looked up from germline, CDR1 is SNHLY and CDR2 is FYNNEI. The CDR3 length is 15 residues. V lost 2 bases to trimming and J lost 6 bases; unmatched junction nucleotides: 6. CDR3 amino acids: CASSEQGGGPNEQFF. The CDR3 DNA is TGTGCCAGCAGTGAACAGGGCGGGGGGCCCAATGAGCAGTTCTTC. Based on the CDR3 plus reference TRBV2 and TRBJ2-1, the full variable domain is EPEVTQTPSHQVTQMGQEVILRCVPISNHLYFYWYRQILGQKVEFLVSFYNNEISEKSEIFDDQFSVERPDGSNFTLKIRSTKLEDSAMYFCASSEQGGGPNEQFFGPGTRLTVL.

This sequence joins TRBV7-9 and TRBJ2-7; 7 nucleotides agree with TRBD2. The CDR3 consists of 14 residues. J gave up 2 bases and V 3 bases, and 4 bases lay outside the gene matches. Looked up from germline, CDR1 is SEHNR and CDR2 is FQNEAQ (reference sequence). The CDR3 loop reads CASSFREAPYEQYF. CDR3 nucleotides: TGTGCCAGCAGCTTCCGGGAGGCGCCCTACGAGCAGTACTTC.

The CDR3 region is CAWSVPTLSSRGEQFF. CDR3 coding DNA: TGTGCCTGGAGTGTTCCAACACTCTCAAGCCGGGGTGAGCAGTTCTTC. The chain is built from TRBV30 and TRBJ2-1; D possibly corresponds to TRBD2 (5 bases). This CDR3 region has 16 residues. With 0 bases removed from V and 9 bases from J, the gap between germline ends came to 21 bases. Looked up from germline, CDR1 is GTSNPN and CDR2 is SVGIG (reference sequence).

The chain has TRBV6-5 and TRBJ2-4; a weak D match, TRBD1 (5 bases). CDR3 length: 13 residues. The V end was cut by 4 bases, the J end by 6 bases, with 10 bases between. From germline, CDR1 is MNHEY and CDR2 SVGAGI. The CDR3 DNA is TGTGCCAGCAGTTCCCGAGACAGAAACATTCAGTACTTC. Its translation is CASSSRDRNIQYF.

This clone was seen a few times. CDR3 loop: CASSFTGDTQYF. In nucleotides, the CDR3 is TGCGCCAGCAGCTTCACAGGGGATACGCAGTATTTT. The chain has TRBV5-1 and TRBJ2-3, with D possibly TRBD1 on 6 matching bases. CDR1 and CDR2 from the germline V gene are SGHRS and YFSETQ. The V end was cut by 2 bases, the J end by 6 bases, with 7 bases between. The CDR3 length is 12 residues.

The chain is built from TRBV30 and TRBJ1-5; 9 positions match TRBD1. CDR3 length: 14 amino acids. The germline CDR1 and CDR2 sequences are GTSNPN and SVGIG (reference sequence). V lost 5 bases and J lost 6; bases outside the gene matches: 8. CDR3 bases: TGTGCCTGGGCGGCGGACAGGGGAGCTCAGCCCCAGCATTTT. Amino acid sequence: CAWAADRGAQPQHF.

This clone appeared a few times. V and J are TRBV28 and TRBJ1-2; possible D gene TRBD1, 5 bases. The germline V and J ends were trimmed by 6 bases and 2 bases, with 13 bases remaining between them. CDR1 is MDHEN and CDR2 is SYDVKM in the germline V gene. The CDR3 spans 14 residues. The CDR3 DNA is TGTGCCAGCAGGCTGGGAGGGGAGAACTATGGCTACACCTTC. This translates into CASRLGGENYGYTF.

This clone was detected a few times. This chain joins TRBV30 and TRBJ1-1; TRBD1 aligns across 7 bases. The ends lost 4 bases at V and 8 bases at J; junction bases unmatched: 4. The CDR3 extends over 11 amino acids. Germline loops: CDR1 GTSNPN, CDR2 SVGIG (reference sequence). CDR3 in amino acids: CAWNLDREAFF. The CDR3 coding sequence is TGTGCCTGGAACCTGGACAGGGAAGCTTTCTTT.

This clone has just one count. The genes are TRBV5-1 and TRBJ2-1; 8 nucleotides align to TRBD2. The germline gives CDR1 SGHRS, CDR2 YFSETQ. The V and J ends lost 1 base and 8 bases, in that order; junction bases with no gene match: 5. There are 14 residues in the CDR3. As DNA, the CDR3 is TGCGCCAGCAGCTTGACCGGGAGGGCCGATGAGCAGTTCTTC. Protein sequence: CASSLTGRADEQFF.

This chain connects TRBV7-2 to TRBJ1-2; D remains unclear. Germline CDR1 is SGHTA and CDR2 is FQGNSA. The CDR3 is 11 amino acids. The V gene lost 0 bases and the J gene lost 7 bases, with 3 bases spanning the gap. This chain's CDR3 is CASSLAFGYTF. In DNA form, the CDR3 reads TGTGCCAGCAGCTTAGCCTTTGGCTACACCTTC. Drawing the rest from reference TRBV7-2 and TRBJ1-2, the complete variable domain is GAGVSQSPSNKVTEKGKDVELRCDPISGHTALYWYRQSLGQGLEFLIYFQGNSAPDKSGLPSDRFSAERTGGSVSTLTIQRTQQEDSAVYLCASSLAFGYTFGSGTRLTVV.

The chain carries TRBV25-1 and TRBJ2-5; D possibly corresponds to TRBD1 (6 bases). Germline assignment: CDR1 MGHDK and CDR2 SYGVNS. The CDR3 consists of 16 residues. Deletions cut 2 bases from V and 2 bases from J, with 15 bases between. The CDR3 coding sequence is TGTGCCAGCAGTGAACCCCACGCAGGGGCGCAAGAGACCCAGTACTTC. Translated, it gives CASSEPHAGAQETQYF.

This chain joins TRBV2 and TRBJ2-7, with 7 positions matching TRBD1. The CDR3 has 14 residues. The junction had 12 bases not matched to a gene; V was cut back by 7 bases and J by 6 bases. Germline CDR1 and CDR2: SNHLY and FYNNEI. The CDR3 sequence: CASIEGEGTVEQYF. The CDR3 nucleotides are TGTGCCAGCATCGAAGGAGAGGGGACAGTCGAGCAGTACTTC.